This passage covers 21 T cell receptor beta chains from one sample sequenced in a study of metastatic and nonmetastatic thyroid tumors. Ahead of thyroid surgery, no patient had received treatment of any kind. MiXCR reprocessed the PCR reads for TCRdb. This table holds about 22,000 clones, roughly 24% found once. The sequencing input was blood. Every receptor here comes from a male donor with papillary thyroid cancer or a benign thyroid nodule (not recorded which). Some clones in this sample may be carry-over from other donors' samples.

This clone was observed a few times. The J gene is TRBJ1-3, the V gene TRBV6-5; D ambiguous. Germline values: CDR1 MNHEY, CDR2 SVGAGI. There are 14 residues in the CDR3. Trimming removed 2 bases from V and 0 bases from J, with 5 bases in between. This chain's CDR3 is CASSYTRSGNTIYF. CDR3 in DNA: TGTGCCAGCAGTTACACTCGCTCTGGAAACACCATATATTTT.

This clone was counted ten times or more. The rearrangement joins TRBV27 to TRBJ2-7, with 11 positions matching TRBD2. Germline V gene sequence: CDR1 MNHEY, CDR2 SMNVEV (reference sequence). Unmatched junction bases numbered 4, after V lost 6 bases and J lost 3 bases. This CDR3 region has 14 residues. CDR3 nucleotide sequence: TGTGCCAGCAGACTTAGCGGGAGGGGCTACGAGCAGTACTTC. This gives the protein CASRLSGRGYEQYF.

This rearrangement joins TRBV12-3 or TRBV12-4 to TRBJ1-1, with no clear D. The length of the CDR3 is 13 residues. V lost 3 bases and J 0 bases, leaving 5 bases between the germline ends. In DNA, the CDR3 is TGTGCCAGCAGTTTCCGAGTGAACACTGAAGCTTTCTTT. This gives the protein CASSFRVNTEAFF.

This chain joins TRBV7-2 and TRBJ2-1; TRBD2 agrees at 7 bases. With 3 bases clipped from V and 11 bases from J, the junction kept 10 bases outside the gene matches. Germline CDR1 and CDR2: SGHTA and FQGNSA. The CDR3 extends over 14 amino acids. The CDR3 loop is CASSFGGSRGKQFF. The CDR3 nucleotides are TGTGCCAGCAGCTTTGGCGGGAGCCGCGGAAAGCAGTTCTTC.

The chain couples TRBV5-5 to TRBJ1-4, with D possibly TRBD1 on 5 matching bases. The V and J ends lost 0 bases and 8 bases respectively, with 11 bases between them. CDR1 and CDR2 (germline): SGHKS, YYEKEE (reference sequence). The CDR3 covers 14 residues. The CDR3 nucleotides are TGTGCCAGCAGCTTGGTAGGCAGGGACGAAAAACTGTTTTTT. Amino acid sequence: CASSLVGRDEKLFF.

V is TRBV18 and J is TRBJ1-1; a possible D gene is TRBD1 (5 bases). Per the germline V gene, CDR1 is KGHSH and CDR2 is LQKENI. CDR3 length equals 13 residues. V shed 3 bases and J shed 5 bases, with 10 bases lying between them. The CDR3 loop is CASSPQAGTEAFF. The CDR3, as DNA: TGTGCCAGCTCACCCCAGGCAGGGACTGAAGCTTTCTTT.

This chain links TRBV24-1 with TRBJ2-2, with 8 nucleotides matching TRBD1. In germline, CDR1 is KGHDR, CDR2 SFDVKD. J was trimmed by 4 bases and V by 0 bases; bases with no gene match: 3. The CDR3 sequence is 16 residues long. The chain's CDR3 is CATSDLGQGVTGELFF. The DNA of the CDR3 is TGTGCCACCAGTGATTTGGGACAGGGTGTCACCGGGGAGCTGTTTTTT.

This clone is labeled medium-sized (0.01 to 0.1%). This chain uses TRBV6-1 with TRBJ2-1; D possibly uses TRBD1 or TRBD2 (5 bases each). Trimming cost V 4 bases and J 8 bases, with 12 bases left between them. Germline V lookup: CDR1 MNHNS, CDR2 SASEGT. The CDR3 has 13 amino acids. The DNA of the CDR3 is TGTGCCAGCAGTGTCAGGGTGGGGGATGAGCAGTTCTTC. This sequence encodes CASSVRVGDEQFF.

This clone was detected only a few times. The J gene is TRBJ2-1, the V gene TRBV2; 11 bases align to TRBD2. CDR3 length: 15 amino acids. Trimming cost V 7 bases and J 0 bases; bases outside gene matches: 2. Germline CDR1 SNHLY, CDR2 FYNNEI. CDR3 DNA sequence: TGTGCCAGCACGACTAGCGGGGCCTCCTACAATGAGCAGTTCTTC. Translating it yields CASTTSGASYNEQFF.

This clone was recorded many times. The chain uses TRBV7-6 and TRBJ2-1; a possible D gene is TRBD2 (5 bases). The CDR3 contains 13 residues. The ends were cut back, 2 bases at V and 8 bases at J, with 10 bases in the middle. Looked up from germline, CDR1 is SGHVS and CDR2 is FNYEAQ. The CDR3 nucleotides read TGTGCCAGCAGCTTATCCCTAGCTGATGAGCAGTTCTTC. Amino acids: CASSLSLADEQFF. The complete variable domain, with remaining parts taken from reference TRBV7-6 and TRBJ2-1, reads GAGVSQSPRYKVTKRGQDVALRCDPISGHVSLYWYRQALGQGPEFLTYFNYEAQQDKSGLPNDRFSAERPEGSISTLTIQRTEQRDSAMYRCASSLSLADEQFFGPGTRLTVL.

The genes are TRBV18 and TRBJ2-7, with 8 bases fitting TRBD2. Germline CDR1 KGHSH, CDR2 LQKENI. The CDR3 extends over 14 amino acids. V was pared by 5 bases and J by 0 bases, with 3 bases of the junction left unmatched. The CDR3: CASSTSGSSYEQYF. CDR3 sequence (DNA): TGTGCCAGCTCAACGAGCGGGAGCTCCTACGAGCAGTACTTC.

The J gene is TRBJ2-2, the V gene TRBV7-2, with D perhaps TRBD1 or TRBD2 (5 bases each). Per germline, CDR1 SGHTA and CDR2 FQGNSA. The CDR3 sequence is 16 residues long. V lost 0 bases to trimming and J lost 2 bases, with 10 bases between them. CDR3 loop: CASSLARGDNTGELFF. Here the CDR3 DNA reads TGTGCCAGCAGCTTAGCGCGAGGGGACAACACCGGGGAGCTGTTTTTT.

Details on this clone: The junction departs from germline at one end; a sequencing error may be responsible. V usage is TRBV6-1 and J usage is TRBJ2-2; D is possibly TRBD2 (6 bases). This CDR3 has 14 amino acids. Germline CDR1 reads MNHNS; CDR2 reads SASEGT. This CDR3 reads CASSRDLVTGDVCF. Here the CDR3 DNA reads TGTGCCAGCAGTAGGGACTTAGTCACCGGGGATGTGTGTTTT.

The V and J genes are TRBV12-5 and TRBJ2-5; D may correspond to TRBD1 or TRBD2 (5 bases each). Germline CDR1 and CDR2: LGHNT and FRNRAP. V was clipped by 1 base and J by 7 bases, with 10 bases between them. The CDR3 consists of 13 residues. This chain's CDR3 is CASGLGGLGTQYF. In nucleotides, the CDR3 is TGTGCTAGTGGTTTGGGGGGGTTGGGGACCCAGTACTTC.

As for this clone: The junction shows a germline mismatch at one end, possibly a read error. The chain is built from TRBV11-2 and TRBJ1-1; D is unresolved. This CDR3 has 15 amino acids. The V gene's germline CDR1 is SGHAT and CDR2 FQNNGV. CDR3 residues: CASSLDLRAYTEDFF. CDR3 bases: TGTGCCAGCAGCTTAGATCTACGGGCATACACTGAAGATTTCTTT.

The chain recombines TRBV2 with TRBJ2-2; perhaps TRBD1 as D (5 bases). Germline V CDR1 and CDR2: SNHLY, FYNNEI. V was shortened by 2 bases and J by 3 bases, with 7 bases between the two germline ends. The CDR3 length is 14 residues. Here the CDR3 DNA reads TGTGCCAGCAGTGAACCAGGGTACACCGGGGAGCTGTTTTTT. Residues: CASSEPGYTGELFF.

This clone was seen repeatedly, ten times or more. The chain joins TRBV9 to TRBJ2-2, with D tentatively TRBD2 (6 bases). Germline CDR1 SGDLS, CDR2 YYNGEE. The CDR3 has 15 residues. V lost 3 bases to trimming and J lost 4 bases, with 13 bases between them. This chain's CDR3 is CASSGRRVGTGELFF. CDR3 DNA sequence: TGTGCCAGCAGCGGCCGGAGGGTAGGCACCGGGGAGCTGTTTTTT.

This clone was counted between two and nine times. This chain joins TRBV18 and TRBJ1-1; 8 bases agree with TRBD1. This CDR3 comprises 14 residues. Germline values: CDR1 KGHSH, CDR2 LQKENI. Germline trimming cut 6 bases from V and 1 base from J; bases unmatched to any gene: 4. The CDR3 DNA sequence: TGTGCCAGCTCCCCAGGACAGGGGAACACTGAAGCTTTCTTT. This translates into CASSPGQGNTEAFF. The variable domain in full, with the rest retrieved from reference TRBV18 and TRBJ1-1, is NAGVMQNPRHLVRRRGQEARLRCSPMKGHSHVYWYRQLPEEGLKFMVYLQKENIIDESGMPKERFSAEFPKEGPSILRIQQVVRGDSAAYFCASSPGQGNTEAFFGQGTRLTVV.

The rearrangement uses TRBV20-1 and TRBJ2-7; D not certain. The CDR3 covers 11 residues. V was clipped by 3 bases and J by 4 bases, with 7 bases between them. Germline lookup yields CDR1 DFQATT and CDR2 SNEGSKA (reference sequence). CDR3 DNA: TGCAGTGCTAGGGCTACTTACGAGCAGTACTTC. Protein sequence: CSARATYEQYF.

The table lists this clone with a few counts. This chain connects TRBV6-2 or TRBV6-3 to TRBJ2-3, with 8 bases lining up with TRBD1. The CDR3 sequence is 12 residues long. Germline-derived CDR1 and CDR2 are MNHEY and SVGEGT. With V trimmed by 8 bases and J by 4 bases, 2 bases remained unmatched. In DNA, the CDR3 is TGTGCCAGCGGACAGGGTCCAGATACGCAGTATTTT. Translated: CASGQGPDTQYF.

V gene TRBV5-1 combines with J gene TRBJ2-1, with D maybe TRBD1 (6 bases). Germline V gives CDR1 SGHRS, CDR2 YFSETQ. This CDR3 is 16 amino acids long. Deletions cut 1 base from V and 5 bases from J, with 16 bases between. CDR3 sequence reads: CASSLFPGVLNNEQFF. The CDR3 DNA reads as TGCGCCAGCAGCTTGTTTCCAGGGGTCTTGAACAATGAGCAGTTCTTC.